This T cell receptor (beta chain) was recorded in a study of human thymus T cells. The V gene lost 2 bases and the J gene lost 0 bases, with 11 bases spanning the gap. CDR3 size: 15 residues. Germline CDR1 reads MDHEN; CDR2 reads SYDVKM. On this clone itself: Its antigen remains unknown.

Overall study results and limits: Thymic and blood repertoires showed apparently biased V and J gene usage.

Profiling relied on immunoSEQ multiplex PCR, and the TCRdb table lists in-frame clones only, not all of them. The repertoire holds about 60,000 clones, with approximately 95% as singletons. Half of the eight donors gave roughly 0.45-1 mL blood during surgery. All available leukocytes, rather than a set cell count, yielded the blood DNA. The TCR comes from a boy younger than two with a congenital heart defect but otherwise immunologically healthy. The chain links TRBV28 to TRBJ2-7, with TRBD1 as a possible D gene (6 bases). Sequenced: blood. The CDR3 reads CASSLGGASSYEQYF. In DNA, the CDR3 is TGTGCCAGCAGTTTAGGGGGCGCGTCCTCCTACGAGCAGTACTTC.